The entry that follows covers one TCR beta chain sequence. Germline and junction disagree at one end, which may indicate a read error. The data are from a study of tumor-infiltrating lymphocytes in primary liver carcinoma. CDR1 and CDR2 from the germline V gene are MDHEN and SYDVKM. CDR3 size: 15 residues. For each extraction, RNA and DNA were obtained together from 20-30 mg of unsorted bulk tissue. The authors made TCR beta cDNA from approximately 500 ng total RNA with a constant-region primer. Investigators got TCR beta libraries out of three nested multiplex PCR rounds, done with slightly modified ARM-PCR. Primers for the first two PCR rounds were TRBV1-TRBV30 forward primers and a C-beta reverse primer (approximately 9 cycles per round). TCRdb independently ran MiXCR on the multiplex PCR reads; one entry per CDR3 protein. This table holds tens of thousands of distinct CDR3 sequences, about two thirds found once.

This TCR derives from a man aged 35-49 years with primary liver carcinoma and hepatitis B virus infection. Sequenced input: liver tumor tissue from sampling region 2. The subset here: tumor region T2, inferior pole. The genes are TRBV28 and TRBJ2-4, with a weak D call TRBD2 (6 bases). CDR3: CDSSFLRERTSIQYF. The CDR3 DNA sequence: TGTGACAGCAGTTTTTTACGGGAGAGGACGAGCATTCAGTACTTC.